These 2 T cell receptor beta chains came from one sample sequenced in a study of response to subunit inactivated influenza vaccine. TCRdb called the RT-PCR reads again in MiXCR, with one record for every CDR3 protein. The sample has about 780,000 distinct CDR3 sequences; under 20% are singletons. Here the sequenced sample was PBMCs from blood, taken roughly 5 days after vaccination. The receptors were sampled from a man in his fifties or sixties who received an inactivated influenza vaccine.

This clonotype was counted a few times. The chain recombines TRBV20-1 with TRBJ1-1; D gene uncertain. The CDR3 is 14 residues long. Trimming left V 6 bases short and J 3 bases short, with 17 bases between. Germline assignment: CDR1 DFQATT and CDR2 SNEGSKA (reference sequence). The chain's CDR3 is CSADGSRVDTEAFF. For the CDR3, the DNA is TGCAGTGCCGACGGATCAAGGGTGGACACTGAAGCTTTCTTT.

This clonotype was observed a few times. CDR3 residues: CASTQTGQGGGQFF. The CDR3, as DNA: TGTGCCAGCACCCAGACGGGACAGGGAGGTGGGCAGTTCTTC. The rearrangement uses TRBV6-2 or TRBV6-3 and TRBJ2-1; 9 bases are a match to TRBD1. The trim removed 7 bases at V and 12 bases at J, leaving 13 bases unmatched. The CDR3 runs to 14 residues. The germline CDR1 and CDR2 sequences are MNHEY and SVGEGT.